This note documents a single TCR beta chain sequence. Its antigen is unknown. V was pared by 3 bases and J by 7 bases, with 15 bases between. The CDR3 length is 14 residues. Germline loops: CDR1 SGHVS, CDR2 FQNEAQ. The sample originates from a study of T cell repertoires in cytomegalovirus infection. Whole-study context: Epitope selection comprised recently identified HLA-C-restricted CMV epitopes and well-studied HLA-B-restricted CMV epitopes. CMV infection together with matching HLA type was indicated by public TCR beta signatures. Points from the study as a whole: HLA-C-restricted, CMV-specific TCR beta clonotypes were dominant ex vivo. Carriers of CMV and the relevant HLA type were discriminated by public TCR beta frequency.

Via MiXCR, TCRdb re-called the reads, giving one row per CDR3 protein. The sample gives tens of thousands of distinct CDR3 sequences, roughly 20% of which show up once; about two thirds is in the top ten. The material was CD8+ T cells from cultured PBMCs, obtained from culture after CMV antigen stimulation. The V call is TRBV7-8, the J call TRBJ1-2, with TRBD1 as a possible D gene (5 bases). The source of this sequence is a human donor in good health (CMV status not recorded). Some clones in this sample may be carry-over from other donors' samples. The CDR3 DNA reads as TGTGCCAGCAGCTTGTCCCCGTCCGGGGGTGGCTACACCTTC. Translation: CASSLSPSGGGYTF.